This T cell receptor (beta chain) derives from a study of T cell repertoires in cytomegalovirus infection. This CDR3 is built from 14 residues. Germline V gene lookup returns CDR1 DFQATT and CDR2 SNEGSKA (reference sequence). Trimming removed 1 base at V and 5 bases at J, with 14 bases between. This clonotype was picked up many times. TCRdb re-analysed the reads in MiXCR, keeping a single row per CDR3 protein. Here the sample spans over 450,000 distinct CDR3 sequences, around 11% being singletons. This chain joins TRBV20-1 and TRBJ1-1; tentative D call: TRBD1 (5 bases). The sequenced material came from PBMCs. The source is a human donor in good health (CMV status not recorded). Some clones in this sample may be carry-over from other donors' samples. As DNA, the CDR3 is TGCAGTGCTAGAGTCAGGGCGGGAGGGACTGAAGCTTTCTTT. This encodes CSARVRAGGTEAFF.